What follows describes a single T cell receptor beta chain. Germline and junction disagree at one end, which may indicate a read error. Using a J-beta primer mix together with a sample-barcoded 5' primer, a second PCR was run for roughly 7 to 11 cycles. Via MiXCR, TCRdb re-called the 5' RACE reads, giving one row per CDR3 protein. The sample lists 1.6 million or so distinct CDR3 sequences, 34% occurring once. This specimen comes from a study of blood T cells in healthy people across ages. The CDR3 length is 16 residues. The source of this sequence is a woman in her thirties in good health. Sequencing used blood. The chain carries TRBV12-3 or TRBV12-4 and TRBJ2-3; the D gene is possibly TRBD2 (5 bases). The CDR3 region has the DNA TGTGCCAGCAGTTCGGGCAACGTGGGGAGCACAGATACGGAGTATTTT. Its translation is CASSSGNVGSTDTEYF.